The 2 T cell receptor beta chains listed next were all sequenced from one sample in a study of early T cells in non-severe SARS-CoV-2 infection. TCRdb re-called the 5' RACE reads through MiXCR, storing one row per CDR3 protein. This sample yields approximately 77,000 distinct CDR3 sequences, of which around 15% are seen a single time; approximately 12% belongs to the top ten. Sequenced sample: whole blood. These receptors all stem from an adult who was a healthcare worker with PCR-confirmed SARS-CoV-2 infection or an uninfected control (not recorded which).

This clonotype was detected only a few times. This rearrangement joins TRBV7-6 to TRBJ2-1; D call uncertain. With 6 bases removed from V and 7 bases from J, the gap between germline ends came to 10 bases. Germline loops: CDR1 SGHVS, CDR2 FNYEAQ. The CDR3 extends over 12 amino acids. This CDR3 is CASSRSENEQFF. CDR3 nucleotide sequence: TGTGCCAGCAGTCGGTCAGAGAATGAGCAGTTCTTC.

This clonotype has only a few counts. This chain connects TRBV14 to TRBJ2-1; TRBD1 is a possible D gene (6 bases). The CDR3 is made up of 12 amino acids. Trimming removed 9 bases at V and 9 bases at J, with 15 bases between. CDR1 is SGHDN and CDR2 is FVKESK in the germline V gene. The CDR3 spells CASNRDGGEQFF. The CDR3 DNA sequence: TGTGCCAGTAACAGGGATGGAGGTGAGCAGTTCTTC.